This passage covers 21 T cell receptor beta chains from one sample sequenced in a study of cytomegalovirus exposure and HLA in healthy donors. Researchers ran the PCR with 60 Vbeta and 13 Jbeta primers. Clones were read by immunoSEQ multiplex PCR, and TCRdb kept only the in-frame ones, dropping some. The table shows 200,000 to 250,000 clones, with roughly 80% occurring only once. Sequenced input: PBMCs. These receptors were obtained from a middle-aged man in good health and CMV-seronegative.

This chain uses TRBV19 with TRBJ1-1; D is possibly TRBD1 (6 bases). V was clipped by 7 bases and J by 1 base, with 16 bases between them. Looked up from germline, CDR1 is LNHDA and CDR2 is SQIVND (reference sequence). This CDR3 comprises 15 residues. CDR3 nucleotides: TGTGCCAGTACCAGCACCGGGACAACGAACACTGAAGCTTTCTTT. As protein: CASTSTGTTNTEAFF.

The chain is built from TRBV28 and TRBJ1-1; D is ambiguous. Germline CDR1 reads MDHEN; CDR2 reads SYDVKM. V was shortened by 6 bases and J by 7 bases, with 9 bases between the two germline ends. The CDR3 loop spans 11 amino acids. The CDR3 DNA follows: TGTGCCAGCAGATGGAGCAGTGAAGCTTTCTTT. It codes for CASRWSSEAFF.

The rearrangement joins TRBV9 to TRBJ2-3; maybe TRBD1 (6 bases). The CDR3 contains 14 residues. Germline V CDR1 and CDR2: SGDLS, YYNGEE. V was trimmed by 1 base and J by 3 bases, leaving 9 bases between them. CDR3 protein: CASSVQGRTDTQYF. CDR3 DNA sequence: TGTGCCAGCAGCGTACAGGGGAGAACAGATACGCAGTATTTT.

The sample holds a few counts of this clone. The V call is TRBV10-3, the J call TRBJ2-5, with D maybe TRBD2 (5 bases). Germline CDR1 reads ENHRY; CDR2 reads SYGVKD. The germline V and J ends were trimmed by 4 bases and 0 bases, with 12 bases remaining between them. The CDR3 is 15 amino acids. DNA for the CDR3: TGTGCCATCAGTGGGGGAGTCGAGTACCAAGAGACCCAGTACTTC. It encodes CAISGGVEYQETQYF.

CDR3 sequence reads: CASSLDRYNEQFF. CDR3 sequence (DNA): TGTGCCAGCAGCCTGGACAGGTACAATGAGCAGTTCTTC. V usage is TRBV4-2 and J usage is TRBJ2-1, with TRBD1 identical over 7 bases. The CDR3 is made up of 13 amino acids. J lost 4 bases, V lost 4 bases, and 1 base had no gene match. From germline, CDR1 is LGHNA and CDR2 YNFKEQ.

This chain joins TRBV7-8 and TRBJ1-3; weak D call: TRBD1 (5 bases). V dropped 5 bases and J dropped 0 bases, with 14 bases sitting between them. In germline, CDR1 is SGHVS, CDR2 FQNEAQ. This CDR3 is 16 amino acids long. Here the CDR3 DNA reads TGTGCCAGCAGCCTGGAACGACAGTACTCTGGAAACACCATATATTTT. Translated: CASSLERQYSGNTIYF.

The chain employs TRBV18 and TRBJ2-2; D is perhaps TRBD2 (6 bases). Germline CDR1 is KGHSH and CDR2 is LQKENI. The CDR3 runs 17 residues. The germline V and J ends were trimmed by 3 bases and 0 bases, with 14 bases remaining between them. CDR3 in amino acids: CASSPTGTATNTGELFF. Here the CDR3 DNA reads TGTGCCAGCTCACCTACCGGGACTGCCACGAACACCGGGGAGCTGTTTTTT.

This clone showed up just once. This sequence joins TRBV7-2 and TRBJ2-7; possibly TRBD2 for D (6 bases). CDR3 size: 15 residues. Germline V CDR1 and CDR2: SGHTA, FQGNSA. The ends were cut back, 5 bases at V and 1 base at J, with 15 bases in the middle. The CDR3 is CASSPILAASYEQYF. In DNA, the CDR3 is TGTGCCAGCAGCCCCATACTAGCTGCTTCCTACGAGCAGTACTTC.

The V gene is TRBV9, the J gene TRBJ1-6; 7 bases line up with TRBD1. The V gene's germline CDR1 is SGDLS and CDR2 YYNGEE. The CDR3 length is 14 residues. Trimming cost V 4 bases and J 5 bases; bases outside gene matches: 3. The CDR3, as DNA: TGTGCCAGCAGCTACGACAGGGATAATTCACCCCTCCACTTT. It codes for CASSYDRDNSPLHF.

This clone has just a few counts. The V and J genes are TRBV5-1 and TRBJ1-1; possibly TRBD1 for D (5 bases). Trimming left V 7 bases short and J 2 bases short, with 12 bases between. The CDR3 spans 13 residues. In germline, CDR1 is SGHRS, CDR2 YFSETQ. CDR3 sequence reads: CASHRGGNTEAFF. Here the CDR3 DNA reads TGCGCCAGCCACCGCGGGGGAAACACTGAAGCTTTCTTT.

This clone was recorded a few times. The CDR3 DNA is TGTGCCAGCAGCGTACTAGCGGGGGGGCGCAATGAGCAGTTCTTC. Amino acids: CASSVLAGGRNEQFF. The chain carries TRBV2 and TRBJ2-1; 13 bases match TRBD2. The CDR3 loop spans 15 amino acids. Per germline, CDR1 SNHLY and CDR2 FYNNEI. Trimming removed 6 bases from V and 6 bases from J; junction bases left unmatched: 5. Variable domain in full (rest from reference TRBV2 and TRBJ2-1): EPEVTQTPSHQVTQMGQEVILRCVPISNHLYFYWYRQILGQKVEFLVSFYNNEISEKSEIFDDQFSVERPDGSNFTLKIRSTKLEDSAMYFCASSVLAGGRNEQFFGPGTRLTVL.

The CDR3: CASSTQLAPLGNEQFF. CDR3 bases: TGTGCCAGCAGCACTCAACTAGCGCCCTTGGGCAATGAGCAGTTCTTC. The V gene is TRBV7-9, the J gene TRBJ2-1; 7 nucleotides agree with TRBD2. The CDR3 runs 16 residues. Germline values: CDR1 SEHNR, CDR2 FQNEAQ (reference sequence). J lost 6 bases, V lost 5 bases, and 13 bases had no gene match.

This clone was seen more than once but under ten times. V and J are TRBV5-1 and TRBJ2-3; no firm D call. CDR1 and CDR2 from the germline V gene are SGHRS and YFSETQ. V was clipped by 0 bases and J by 4 bases, with 9 bases between them. The CDR3 runs to 14 residues. The CDR3 is CASSLEPGSDTQYF. The CDR3 nucleotides are TGCGCCAGCAGCTTGGAGCCGGGTTCAGATACGCAGTATTTT.

The genes are TRBV29-1 and TRBJ2-1; no clear D. This CDR3 is 9 amino acids long. CDR1 and CDR2 (germline): SQVTM, ANQGSEA. Trimming removed 5 bases at V and 8 bases at J, with 4 bases between. The CDR3 reads CSVPDEQFF. Written as DNA, the CDR3 is TGCAGCGTTCCCGATGAGCAGTTCTTC.

V usage is TRBV6-1 and J usage is TRBJ2-7, with 9 bases aligning to TRBD1. With 1 base clipped from V and 3 bases from J, the junction kept 13 bases outside the gene matches. The germline CDR1 and CDR2 sequences are MNHNS and SASEGT. There are 18 residues in the CDR3. The CDR3 loop is CASSEVIFGGQGVYEQYF. CDR3 DNA: TGTGCCAGCAGTGAAGTGATTTTTGGGGGACAGGGAGTCTACGAGCAGTACTTC.

The V call is TRBV27, the J call TRBJ2-1; tentative D call: TRBD2 (6 bases). V lost 5 bases, J lost 6 bases, and 17 bases lay in between. This CDR3 is 15 amino acids long. In germline, CDR1 is MNHEY, CDR2 SMNVEV (reference sequence). The CDR3 bases are TGTGCCAGCAGTCCCCAGCCGGGAGTTAGCAATGAGCAGTTCTTC. It specifies CASSPQPGVSNEQFF.

CDR3 region: CASSLIWLAGGTDTQYF. As DNA, the CDR3 is TGTGCCAGCAGTTTAATATGGCTAGCGGGAGGCACAGATACGCAGTATTTT. The V call is TRBV27, the J call TRBJ2-3; TRBD2 matches 10 bases. Germline CDR1 MNHEY, CDR2 SMNVEV (reference sequence). This CDR3 contains 17 residues. V lost 2 bases to trimming and J lost 1 base; unmatched junction nucleotides: 6.

The V gene is TRBV15, the J gene TRBJ2-7, with a tentative D call TRBD2 (8 bases). CDR1 and CDR2 (germline): LNHNV, YYDKDF (reference sequence). CDR3 length equals 15 residues. With 5 bases removed from V and 4 bases from J, the gap between germline ends came to 18 bases. The CDR3 is CATSLAGRGRYEQYF. For the CDR3, the DNA is TGTGCCACCAGCTTAGCGGGGAGGGGGCGTTACGAGCAGTACTTC.

This clone was found a few times. J is TRBJ2-6 and V is TRBV21-1; TRBD1 is taken as the D call from the table, unchecked against the DNA. TRBV21-1 is annotated as a pseudogene. The CDR3 is 17 amino acids. CDR3 sequence: CASSKRGECSGANVLTF. CDR3 DNA sequence: TGTGCCAGCAGCAAAAGGGGCGAGTGTTCTGGGGCCAACGTCCTGACTTTC.

This clone was recorded only once. The chain is built from TRBV5-1 and TRBJ2-4; perhaps TRBD1 as D (5 bases). This CDR3 spans 15 amino acids. CDR1 and CDR2 from the germline V gene are SGHRS and YFSETQ. Deletions cut 0 bases from V and 6 bases from J, with 13 bases between. CDR3 bases: TGCGCCAGCAGCTTGGGCCCAGGGATATTAAACATTCAGTACTTC. Amino acids: CASSLGPGILNIQYF.

The CDR3 loop is CASSLRGTYEQYF. The DNA for the CDR3 is TGTGCCAGCAGCTTGAGAGGTACCTACGAGCAGTACTTC. V gene TRBV5-5 combines with J gene TRBJ2-7, with D hard to call. This CDR3 contains 13 residues. The V gene lost 1 base and the J gene lost 2 bases, with 7 bases spanning the gap. Germline CDR1 is SGHKS and CDR2 is YYEKEE (reference sequence).